The rows below give T cell receptor beta chains drawn from one sample of a study of cytomegalovirus exposure and HLA in healthy donors. TCRdb's copy holds only in-frame clones and misses some; the assay was immunoSEQ multiplex PCR. Of 100,000 to 150,000 clones listed, approximately 77% are singletons. The sequenced sample consisted of PBMCs. The origin of the receptors is a woman between 35 and 50 years old in good health and CMV-seronegative. The conserved cysteine and the conserved F or W are not part of the CDR3 here.

V gene: TRBV7-7
CDR3 protein: ASSFGTGRDEQF

V gene: TRBV7-2
CDR3 protein: ASSPLDRGPSPLH

V gene: TRBV18
CDR3 protein: ASSQTGTGNQGSYGYT

V gene: TRBV7-6
CDR3 protein: ASSLGWGTGRSSYEQY

V gene: TRBV11-3
CDR3 protein: ASSWAVTDTQY

V gene: TRBV2
CDR3 protein: ASSYSGGAGGYT

V gene: TRBV28
CDR3 protein: ASSLPVGQSRPKLF

V gene: TRBV4-2
CDR3 protein: ASSQEGAGNTIY

V gene: TRBV4-3
CDR3 protein: ASSQDVTGDGYT

V gene: TRBV30
CDR3 protein: ARAGGRSSYEQY

V gene: TRBV5-6
CDR3 protein: ASSLVQGRNSPLH

V gene: TRBV4-3
CDR3 protein: ASSHPGPLSGNTIY

V gene: TRBV9
CDR3 protein: ASSVGTATLRSYGYT

V gene: TRBV18
CDR3 protein: ASSPPRTGQVVTSTDTQY

V gene: TRBV6-5
CDR3 protein: ASTPGHKYYGYT

V gene: TRBV28
CDR3 protein: ASRSPSTGNQPQH

V gene: TRBV7-9
CDR3 protein: ASSPLGVGTRTYEQY

V gene: TRBV9
CDR3 protein: ASSVETGGSPLH

V gene: TRBV5-1
CDR3 protein: ASSSSGTGAKGGSPLH

V gene: TRBV6-1
CDR3 protein: ASSEIQAANVLT

V gene: TRBV7-3
CDR3 protein: ASSPGTSGRGTGELF

V gene: TRBV28
CDR3 protein: ASTFMGTYNSPLH

V gene: TRBV7-9
CDR3 protein: ASSFSVTGGLGYT

V gene: TRBV5-4
CDR3 protein: ASSQGGGLQPQH

V gene: TRBV14
CDR3 protein: ASSQERPTRSGELF

V gene: TRBV9
CDR3 protein: ASSIRAGGPGETQY